A single sample is the source of the 16 T cell receptor beta chains below, sequenced in a study of shared clonotypes between healthy human individuals. The assay was immunoSEQ multiplex PCR, and TCRdb's table has in-frame clones only and misses some. The profile covers under 550,000 clones, with 96% appearing a single time and 0.06% taken by the ten largest. Sequencing input: naive CD4+ T cells sorted from blood. Noted subset: CD45RA+ positively selected. These receptors were collected from a woman aged 30 to 39 in good health.

The rearrangement links TRBV28 to TRBJ2-7, with 9 nucleotides matching TRBD2. With 5 bases clipped from V and 3 bases from J, the junction kept 14 bases outside the gene matches. Germline V gene lookup returns CDR1 MDHEN and CDR2 SYDVKM. This CDR3 is built from 17 residues. CDR3 DNA: TGTGCCAGCAGTGCCACCCCCAGCGGGAGGCGCAGCTACGAGCAGTACTTC. As protein: CASSATPSGRRSYEQYF.

The CDR3 here is CASSRSGTAGKLFF. CDR3 coding DNA: TGTGCCAGCAGCCGCTCCGGGACAGCTGGAAAACTGTTTTTT. The chain combines TRBV14 with TRBJ1-4, with 7 bases that match TRBD1. This CDR3 is built from 14 residues. The junction had 9 bases not matched to a gene; V was cut back by 4 bases and J by 10 bases. The germline CDR1 and CDR2 sequences are SGHDN and FVKESK.

The J gene is TRBJ2-5, the V gene TRBV2; D possibly corresponds to TRBD1 (6 bases). This CDR3 region has 12 residues. Trimming removed 6 bases from V and 4 bases from J, with 9 bases in between. Germline V gene lookup returns CDR1 SNHLY and CDR2 FYNNEI. The CDR3 region is CASRQGAETQYF. Written as DNA, the CDR3 is TGTGCCAGCAGACAGGGCGCAGAGACCCAGTACTTC.

CDR3 nucleotides: TGTGCCAGCGGGTTCAACACTGAAGCTTTCTTT. Its protein product is CASGFNTEAFF. The chain combines TRBV28 with TRBJ1-1; D remains unclear. V gave up 8 bases and J gave up 2 bases, with 6 bases separating them. The CDR3 length is 11 residues. Germline lookup yields CDR1 MDHEN and CDR2 SYDVKM.

This chain joins TRBV29-1 and TRBJ1-1; the D gene is possibly TRBD1 (6 bases). This CDR3 has 13 amino acids. The V end was cut by 6 bases, the J end by 0 bases, with 11 bases between. Germline loops: CDR1 SQVTM, CDR2 ANQGSEA. The CDR3 sequence is CSVAGDLNTEAFF. The CDR3 DNA reads as TGCAGCGTCGCAGGGGACCTGAACACTGAAGCTTTCTTT.

V gene TRBV9 combines with J gene TRBJ2-7; D unclear. Germline CDR1 is SGDLS and CDR2 is YYNGEE. The CDR3 has 13 amino acids. Trimming removed 4 bases at V and 0 bases at J, with 8 bases between. The CDR3 DNA reads TGTGCCAGCAGCATCGGGTCCTCCTACGAGCAGTACTTC. It encodes CASSIGSSYEQYF.

The V call is TRBV6-1, the J call TRBJ2-1, with 12 bases matching TRBD2. After removal of 3 bases from V and 9 bases from J, the junction contained 9 bases not matched to a gene. The CDR3 totals 16 residues. The germline CDR1 and CDR2 sequences are MNHNS and SASEGT. Here the CDR3 reads CASSEPTSGSLVEQFF. CDR3 nucleotides: TGTGCCAGCAGTGAGCCGACTAGCGGGAGTTTGGTTGAGCAGTTCTTC.

The genes are TRBV30 and TRBJ2-1; possibly TRBD1 for D (6 bases). This CDR3 spans 15 amino acids. Between the trimmed V and J ends, which lost 2 bases and 3 bases, there was a span of 14 bases. Germline V gives CDR1 GTSNPN, CDR2 SVGIG (reference sequence). Here the CDR3 reads CAWSRDNDYYNEQFF. The DNA of the CDR3 is TGTGCCTGGAGTCGGGACAATGATTACTACAATGAGCAGTTCTTC.

The V gene is TRBV15, the J gene TRBJ1-5; D ambiguous. This CDR3 comprises 13 residues. V was trimmed by 4 bases and J by 4 bases, leaving 8 bases between them. Germline V gene lookup returns CDR1 LNHNV and CDR2 YYDKDF (reference sequence). The CDR3 loop is CATSTQRNQPQHF. In nucleotides, the CDR3 is TGTGCCACCAGCACTCAGAGGAATCAGCCCCAGCATTTT.

The rearrangement joins TRBV11-1 to TRBJ2-7; D perhaps matches TRBD2 (5 bases). Trimming pared 8 bases from V and 0 bases from J, leaving 14 bases between. The V gene's germline CDR1 is SGHAT and CDR2 FQDESV (reference sequence). The CDR3 runs to 14 residues. CDR3 nucleotides: TGTGCCAGCGCGCCGAGGGATTACTCCTACGAGCAGTACTTC. This codes for CASAPRDYSYEQYF. The complete variable domain, with remaining parts taken from reference TRBV11-1 and TRBJ2-7, reads EAEVAQSPRYKITEKSQAVAFWCDPISGHATLYWYRQILGQGPELLVQFQDESVVDDSQLPKDRFSAERLKGVDSTLKIQPAELGDSAMYLCASAPRDYSYEQYFGPGTRLTVT.

Points on this clone: Other nucleotide sequences from this sample produce the same CDR3. The chain employs TRBV28 and TRBJ1-5; possibly TRBD1 for D (5 bases). The CDR3 totals 15 residues. V was pared by 3 bases and J by 2 bases, with 11 bases between. CDR1 and CDR2 from the germline V gene are MDHEN and SYDVKM. The CDR3 loop is CASSFLTGGNQPQHF. As DNA, the CDR3 is TGTGCCAGCAGTTTTCTAACAGGCGGCAATCAGCCCCAGCATTTT.

The genes are TRBV27 and TRBJ2-3; 7 nucleotides align to TRBD1. The CDR3 consists of 13 residues. The J segment lost 6 bases and the V segment lost 8 bases, leaving 8 bases of the junction unmatched. CDR1 and CDR2 (germline): MNHEY, SMNVEV (reference sequence). In nucleotides, the CDR3 is TGTGCCAGCTCTAGGGGGCCTGCGGATACGCAGTATTTT. Translation gives CASSRGPADTQYF.

The V call is TRBV28, the J call TRBJ2-3, with 9 bases fitting TRBD1. V lost 7 bases, J lost 1 base, and 6 bases stayed unmatched. CDR3 size: 15 residues. Germline V gene lookup returns CDR1 MDHEN and CDR2 SYDVKM. CDR3 in amino acids: CASTRQGVGTDTQYF. The CDR3 DNA follows: TGTGCCAGCACCAGACAGGGGGTAGGCACAGATACGCAGTATTTT.

The genes are TRBV28 and TRBJ2-5; D is possibly TRBD1 (5 bases). This CDR3 has 15 residues. Trimming took 6 bases from V and 4 from J, leaving 18 bases between them. The germline CDR1 and CDR2 sequences are MDHEN and SYDVKM. The CDR3: CASSFQSTVRETQYF. For the CDR3, the DNA is TGTGCCAGCAGCTTCCAATCGACAGTCAGAGAGACCCAGTACTTC.

V is TRBV27 and J is TRBJ1-2; 8 positions agree with TRBD1. Trimming at V came to 5 bases and at J to 5 bases, leaving 7 bases not matched to a gene. There are 14 residues in the CDR3. Germline V gene data show CDR1 as MNHEY and CDR2 as SMNVEV (reference sequence). CDR3 protein: CASSKYDRGYGYTF. The CDR3, as DNA: TGTGCCAGCAGTAAATACGACAGGGGTTATGGCTACACCTTC.

The V gene is TRBV7-9, the J gene TRBJ1-4, with TRBD1 matching 10 bases. The CDR3 length is 16 residues. V lost 2 bases and J lost 8; bases outside the gene matches: 8. The V gene's germline CDR1 is SEHNR and CDR2 FQNEAQ (reference sequence). CDR3 sequence: CASSLYSTGGVEKLFF. CDR3 DNA: TGTGCCAGCAGCTTATATTCGACAGGGGGCGTAGAAAAACTGTTTTTT.